This T cell receptor beta chain was recorded in a study of blood T cell repertoires in COVID-19. Turning to the study itself: COVID-19 samples from acute and convalescent phases originated in the United States, Italy and Spain. The cDNA or gDNA used as material had been derived from T cells, B-cell-depleted T cells, or PBMCs.

Per the original methods: Reference gene primer amplification in the assay estimated nucleated cell counts. Measured with immunoSEQ multiplex PCR; TCRdb has only the in-frame clones, and not every one. Clone size and the V and J calls come from that table; the DNA yielded D and trimming. The table has under 200,000 clones, around four fifths seen once. Germline values: CDR1 SEHNR, CDR2 FQNEAQ (reference sequence). CDR3 length equals 16 residues. Losses at the gene ends were 0 bases for V and 0 bases for J; bases not matched to a gene: 4. Enrollment of patients from Seattle took place during active infection, with longitudinal follow-up.

The chain joins TRBV7-9 to TRBJ2-5, with 7 bases aligning to TRBD2. This sequence was found in a woman aged 70-85 years with COVID-19, enrolled during active disease. Material: peripheral blood. The CDR3 here is CASSLALAEYQETQYF. CDR3 DNA sequence: TGTGCCAGCAGCTTAGCGCTAGCGGAGTACCAAGAGACCCAGTACTTC.